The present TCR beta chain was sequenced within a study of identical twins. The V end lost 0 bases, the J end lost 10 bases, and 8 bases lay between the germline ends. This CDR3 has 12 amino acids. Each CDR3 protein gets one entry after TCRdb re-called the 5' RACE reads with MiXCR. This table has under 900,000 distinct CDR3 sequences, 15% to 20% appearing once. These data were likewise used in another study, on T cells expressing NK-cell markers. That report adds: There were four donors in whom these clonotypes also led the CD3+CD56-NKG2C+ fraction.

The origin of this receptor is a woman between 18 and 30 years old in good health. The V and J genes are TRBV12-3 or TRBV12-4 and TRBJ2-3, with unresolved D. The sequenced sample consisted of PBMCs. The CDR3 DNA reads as TGTGCCAGCAGTTTAGCTGGAAACTCGCAGTATTTT. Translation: CASSLAGNSQYF.